Listed below are T cell receptor beta chains from one sample, sequenced in a study of cytomegalovirus exposure and HLA in healthy donors. Sequenced by immunoSEQ multiplex PCR; TCRdb stores in-frame clones only, minus some. The sample has roughly 180,000 clones, 80% seen once; the top ten hold roughly 1.3%. Sequences were obtained from PBMCs. These receptors came from a man aged 25 to 40 in good health and CMV-seronegative. Both conserved end residues are trimmed from each CDR3. The order of the fields is J gene, V gene, clone size, CDR3 protein. Clone sizes are given selectively: once, few, many, or a class where the clone is expanded.

TRBJ2-1 | TRBV5-1 | - | ASSLLVGTSAAREQF
TRBJ2-1 | TRBV11-2 | once | ASSPYFSGGANEQF
TRBJ2-2 | TRBV6-6 | - | AVGGDTGELF
TRBJ2-5 | TRBV28 | once | ASSTSAATTPEETQY
TRBJ2-7 | TRBV2 | few | ASSEGPPYEQY
TRBJ1-2 | TRBV4-2 | - | ASSQRQVLYGYT
TRBJ1-1 | TRBV28 | - | ASSLWSGQGAVNTEAF
TRBJ2-7 | TRBV28 | - | ASRPSGGATYEQY
TRBJ2-7 | TRBV2 | - | ASSESAPGLAGDEQY
TRBJ1-1 | TRBV5-1 | - | ASSLVQGYQAF
TRBJ2-2 | TRBV28 | - | ASRVLGTGELF
TRBJ2-5 | TRBV13 | few | ASSPTGRLAQETQY
TRBJ2-7 | TRBV28 | - | ASSSWDRGKNEQY
TRBJ2-3 | TRBV7-2 | - | ASSREARDTQY
TRBJ1-4 | TRBV10-3 | - | AISEGDRGLEKLF
TRBJ1-5 | TRBV27 | - | ASSFSGVTFGQPQH
TRBJ2-1 | TRBV27 | - | ASSPGQGVVSYNEQF